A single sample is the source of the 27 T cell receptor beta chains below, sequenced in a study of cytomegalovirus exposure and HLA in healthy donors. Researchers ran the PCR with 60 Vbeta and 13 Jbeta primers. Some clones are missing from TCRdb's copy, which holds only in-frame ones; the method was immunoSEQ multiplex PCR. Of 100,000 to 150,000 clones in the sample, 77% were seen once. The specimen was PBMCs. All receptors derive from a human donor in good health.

The CDR3: CASSPTSGDTQYF. CDR3 in DNA: TGCGCCAGCAGCCCGACTAGCGGAGATACGCAGTATTTT. The chain has TRBV5-1 and TRBJ2-3; 9 bases line up with TRBD2. J was trimmed by 5 bases and V by 4 bases; bases with no gene match: 2. The germline gives CDR1 SGHRS, CDR2 YFSETQ. There are 13 residues in the CDR3.

The CDR3 nucleotides read TGCGCCAGCAGCACGGGGTTGAACACTGAAGCTTTCTTT. This sequence encodes CASSTGLNTEAFF. The chain uses TRBV5-1 and TRBJ1-1; D ambiguous. V was shortened by 4 bases and J by 0 bases, with 7 bases between the two germline ends. Germline lookup yields CDR1 SGHRS and CDR2 YFSETQ. This CDR3 has 13 amino acids.

The CDR3 nucleotides read TGTGCCAGCAGCTCAGGGACTTCTACTAATGAAAAACTGTTTTTT. This sequence encodes CASSSGTSTNEKLFF. The chain recombines TRBV5-8 with TRBJ1-4, with TRBD1 as a possible D gene (5 bases). V lost 3 bases and J lost 2, with 11 bases in between. Germline assignment: CDR1 SGHTS and CDR2 YDEGEE. The CDR3 is 15 residues long.

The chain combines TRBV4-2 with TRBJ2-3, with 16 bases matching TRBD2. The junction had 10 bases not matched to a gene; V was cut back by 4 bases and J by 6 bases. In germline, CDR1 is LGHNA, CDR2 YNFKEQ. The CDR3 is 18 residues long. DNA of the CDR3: TGTGCCAGCAGCCCCGCCGGGACTAGCGGGAGGGCCCCCGATACGCAGTATTTT. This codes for CASSPAGTSGRAPDTQYF.

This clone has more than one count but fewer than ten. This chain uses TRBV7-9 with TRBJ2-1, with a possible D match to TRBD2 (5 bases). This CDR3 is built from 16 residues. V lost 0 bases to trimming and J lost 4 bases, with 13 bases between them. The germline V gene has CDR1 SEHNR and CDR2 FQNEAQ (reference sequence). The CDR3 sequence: CASSLARSPGYNEQFF. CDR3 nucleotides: TGTGCCAGCAGCTTAGCGCGCTCCCCGGGGTACAATGAGCAGTTCTTC.

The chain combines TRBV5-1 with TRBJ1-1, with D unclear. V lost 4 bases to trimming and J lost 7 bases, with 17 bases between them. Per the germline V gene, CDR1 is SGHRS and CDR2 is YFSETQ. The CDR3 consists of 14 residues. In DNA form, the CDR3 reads TGCGCCAGCAGCCTCCTCGGCCGTAGCCGTGAAGCTTTCTTT. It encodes CASSLLGRSREAFF.

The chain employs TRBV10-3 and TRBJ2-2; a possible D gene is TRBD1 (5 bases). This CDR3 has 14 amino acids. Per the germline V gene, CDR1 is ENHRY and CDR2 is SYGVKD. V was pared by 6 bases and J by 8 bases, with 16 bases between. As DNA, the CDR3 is TGTGCCATCAGGTCAACAGGACCAACTGGGGAGCTGTTTTTT. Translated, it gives CAIRSTGPTGELFF.

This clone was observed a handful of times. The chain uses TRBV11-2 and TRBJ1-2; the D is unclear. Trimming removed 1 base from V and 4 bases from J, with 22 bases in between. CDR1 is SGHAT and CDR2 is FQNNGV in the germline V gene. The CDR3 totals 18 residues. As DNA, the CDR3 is TGTGCCAGCAGCTTAGTTCCGGCCAGGCCGCCTAACTTCTATGGCTACACCTTC. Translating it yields CASSLVPARPPNFYGYTF.

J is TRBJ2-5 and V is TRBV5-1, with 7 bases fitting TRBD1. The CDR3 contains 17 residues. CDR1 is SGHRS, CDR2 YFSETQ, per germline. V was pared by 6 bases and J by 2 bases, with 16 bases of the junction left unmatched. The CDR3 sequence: CASTLFDLRGTQETQYF. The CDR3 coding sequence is TGCGCCAGCACTCTTTTCGACCTCAGGGGGACGCAAGAGACCCAGTACTTC. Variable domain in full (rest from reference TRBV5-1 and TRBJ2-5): KAGVTQTPRYLIKTRGQQVTLSCSPISGHRSVSWYQQTPGQGLQFLFEYFSETQRNKGNFPGRFSGRQFSNSRSEMNVSTLELGDSALYLCASTLFDLRGTQETQYFGPGTRLLVL.

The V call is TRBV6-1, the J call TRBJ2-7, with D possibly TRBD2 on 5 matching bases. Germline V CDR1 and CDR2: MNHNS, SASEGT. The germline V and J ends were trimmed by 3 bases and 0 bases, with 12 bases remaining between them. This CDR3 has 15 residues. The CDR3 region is CASSESGFSSYEQYF. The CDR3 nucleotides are TGTGCCAGCAGTGAGAGCGGCTTTAGCTCCTACGAGCAGTACTTC.

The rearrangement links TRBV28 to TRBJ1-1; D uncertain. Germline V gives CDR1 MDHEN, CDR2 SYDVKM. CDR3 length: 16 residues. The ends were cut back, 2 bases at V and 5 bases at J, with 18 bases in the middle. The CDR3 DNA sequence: TGTGCCAGCAGTTTAGGCGGAGTTAGAGGGCTTACTGAAGCTTTCTTT. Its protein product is CASSLGGVRGLTEAFF.

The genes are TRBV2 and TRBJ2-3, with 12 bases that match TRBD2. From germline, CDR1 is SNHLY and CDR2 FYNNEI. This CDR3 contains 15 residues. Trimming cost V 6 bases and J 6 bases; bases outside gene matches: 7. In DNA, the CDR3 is TGTGCCAGCAGACTCGGACTAGCGGGACCGGATACGCAGTATTTT. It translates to CASRLGLAGPDTQYF.

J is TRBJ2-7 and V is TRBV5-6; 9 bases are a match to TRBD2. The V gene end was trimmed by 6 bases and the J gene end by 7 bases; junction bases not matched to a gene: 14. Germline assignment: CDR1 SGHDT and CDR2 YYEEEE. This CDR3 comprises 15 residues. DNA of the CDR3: TGTGCCAGCACTGGGGATAGCGGGAGTCTAGGTGAGCAGTACTTC. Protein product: CASTGDSGSLGEQYF.

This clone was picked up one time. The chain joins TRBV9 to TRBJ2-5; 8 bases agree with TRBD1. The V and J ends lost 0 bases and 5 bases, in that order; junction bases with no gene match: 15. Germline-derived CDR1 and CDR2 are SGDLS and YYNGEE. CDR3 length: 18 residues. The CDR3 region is CASSVATTGVSSQETQYF. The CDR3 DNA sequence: TGTGCCAGCAGCGTAGCTACGACAGGGGTTTCAAGCCAGGAGACCCAGTACTTC.

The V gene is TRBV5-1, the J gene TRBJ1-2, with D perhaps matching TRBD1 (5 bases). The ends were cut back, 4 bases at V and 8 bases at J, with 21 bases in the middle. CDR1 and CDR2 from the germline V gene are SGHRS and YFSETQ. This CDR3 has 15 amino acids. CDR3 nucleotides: TGCGCCAGCAGCCCGGTGGAACGGGGGATCAAGGGCTACACCTTC. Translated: CASSPVERGIKGYTF.

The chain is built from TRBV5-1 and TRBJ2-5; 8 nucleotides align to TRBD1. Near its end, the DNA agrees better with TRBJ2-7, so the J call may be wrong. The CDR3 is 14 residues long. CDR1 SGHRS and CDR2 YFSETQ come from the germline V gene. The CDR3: CASSPTGALYEQYF. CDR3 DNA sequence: TGCGCCAGCAGCCCGACAGGGGCCCTCTACGAGCAGTACTTC.

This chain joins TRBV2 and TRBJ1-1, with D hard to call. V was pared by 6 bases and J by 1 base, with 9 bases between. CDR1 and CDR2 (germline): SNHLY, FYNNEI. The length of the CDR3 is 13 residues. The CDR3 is CASRDTQNTEAFF. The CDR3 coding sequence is TGTGCCAGCAGAGACACACAGAACACTGAAGCTTTCTTT.

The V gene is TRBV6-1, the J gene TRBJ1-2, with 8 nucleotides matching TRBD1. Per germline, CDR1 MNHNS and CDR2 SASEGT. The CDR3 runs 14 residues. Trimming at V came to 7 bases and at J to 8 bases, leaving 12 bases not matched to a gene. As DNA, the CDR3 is TGTGCCAGCACCTTTCCAGGGGGCGTGGGAGGCTACACCTTC. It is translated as CASTFPGGVGGYTF.

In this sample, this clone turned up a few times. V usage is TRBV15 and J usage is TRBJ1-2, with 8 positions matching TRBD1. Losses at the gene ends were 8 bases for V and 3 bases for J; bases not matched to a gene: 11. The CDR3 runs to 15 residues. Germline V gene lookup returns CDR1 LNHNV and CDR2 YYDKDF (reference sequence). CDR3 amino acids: CATGQGLLRDYGYTF. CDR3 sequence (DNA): TGTGCCACCGGACAGGGACTCCTCAGGGACTATGGCTACACCTTC.

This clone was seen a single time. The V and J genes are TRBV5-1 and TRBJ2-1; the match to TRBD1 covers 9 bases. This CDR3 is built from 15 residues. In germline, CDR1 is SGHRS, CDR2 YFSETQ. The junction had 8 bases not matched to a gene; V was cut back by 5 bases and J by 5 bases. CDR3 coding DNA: TGCGCCAGCAGTTACACAGGGGGCTCGAACAATGAGCAGTTCTTC. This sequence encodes CASSYTGGSNNEQFF. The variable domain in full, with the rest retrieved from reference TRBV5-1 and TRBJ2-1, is KAGVTQTPRYLIKTRGQQVTLSCSPISGHRSVSWYQQTPGQGLQFLFEYFSETQRNKGNFPGRFSGRQFSNSRSEMNVSTLELGDSALYLCASSYTGGSNNEQFFGPGTRLTVL.

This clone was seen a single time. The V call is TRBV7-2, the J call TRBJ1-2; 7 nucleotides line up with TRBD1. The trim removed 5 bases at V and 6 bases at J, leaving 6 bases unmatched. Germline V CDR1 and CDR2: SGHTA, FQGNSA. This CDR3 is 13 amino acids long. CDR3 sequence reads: CASSATGLDGYTF. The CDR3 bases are TGTGCCAGCAGCGCGACAGGGCTGGATGGCTACACCTTC.

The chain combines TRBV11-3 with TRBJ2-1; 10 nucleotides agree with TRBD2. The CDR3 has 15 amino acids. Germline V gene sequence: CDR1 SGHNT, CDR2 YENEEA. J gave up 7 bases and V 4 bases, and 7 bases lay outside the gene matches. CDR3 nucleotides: TGTGCCAGCAGCTCCTCTAGCGGGAGAAGGAATGAGCAGTTCTTC. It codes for CASSSSSGRRNEQFF.

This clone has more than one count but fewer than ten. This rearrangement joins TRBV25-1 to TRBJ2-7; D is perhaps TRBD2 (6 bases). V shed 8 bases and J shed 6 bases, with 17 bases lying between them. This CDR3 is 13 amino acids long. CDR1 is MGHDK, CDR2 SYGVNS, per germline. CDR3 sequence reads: CASAEMGLREQYF. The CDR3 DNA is TGTGCCAGCGCTGAAATGGGACTTCGCGAGCAGTACTTC.

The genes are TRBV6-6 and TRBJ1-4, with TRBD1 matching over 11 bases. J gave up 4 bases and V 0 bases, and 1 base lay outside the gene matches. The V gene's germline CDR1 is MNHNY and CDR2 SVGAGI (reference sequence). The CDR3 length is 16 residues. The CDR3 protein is CASSYSGTGGNEKLFF. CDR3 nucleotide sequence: TGTGCCAGCAGTTACTCTGGGACAGGGGGTAATGAAAAACTGTTTTTT.

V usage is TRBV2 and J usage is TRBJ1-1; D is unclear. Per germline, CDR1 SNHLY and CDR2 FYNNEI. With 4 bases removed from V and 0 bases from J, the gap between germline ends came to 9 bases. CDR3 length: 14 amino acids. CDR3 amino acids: CASSVAQLNTEAFF. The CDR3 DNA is TGTGCCAGCAGTGTCGCACAGCTGAACACTGAAGCTTTCTTT.

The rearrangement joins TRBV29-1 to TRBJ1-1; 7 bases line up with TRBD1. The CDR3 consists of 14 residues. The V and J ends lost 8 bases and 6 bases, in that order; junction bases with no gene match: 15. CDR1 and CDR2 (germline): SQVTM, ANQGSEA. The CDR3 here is CSPRARQGTAEAFF. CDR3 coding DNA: TGCAGCCCCCGCGCCCGACAGGGTACAGCTGAAGCTTTCTTT.

Here the CDR3 reads CASSFGDREGEQYF. CDR3 bases: TGTGCCAGCAGTTTTGGGGACAGGGAGGGAGAGCAGTACTTC. This sequence joins TRBV27 and TRBJ2-7; 9 nucleotides match TRBD1. Looked up from germline, CDR1 is MNHEY and CDR2 is SMNVEV (reference sequence). The junction had 7 bases not matched to a gene; V was cut back by 3 bases and J by 7 bases. The CDR3 loop spans 14 amino acids.